This TCR beta chain was captured by sequencing in a study of PD-L1 blockade in urothelial cancer. Each PCR received spiked synthetic TCR analog templates. Sequencing used immunoSEQ multiplex PCR; TCRdb keeps in-frame clones, though not all of them. Counted here are some 15,000 clones, approximately 90% occurring once; the ten biggest clones make up over 12%. V lost 4 bases, J lost 3 bases, and 3 bases stayed unmatched. The CDR3 runs to 15 residues. Germline assignment: CDR1 MNHEY and CDR2 SMNVEV (reference sequence). Sampling of each patient yielded between 1 and 8 specimens, collected pretreatment and on-treatment.

The TCR was taken from a man in his 70s with urothelial cancer. Sequenced here: PBMCs, sampled around atezolizumab (anti-PD-L1) treatment. This chain connects TRBV27 to TRBJ2-3; 11 positions agree with TRBD1. The CDR3 DNA reads TGTGCCAGCAGTTGGACAGGGGGCGCAACAGATACGCAGTATTTT. As protein: CASSWTGGATDTQYF.